The T cell receptor beta chain described here comes from a study of blood T cell repertoires in COVID-19. Study information: The analysed material was cDNA or gDNA that came from T cells, B-cell-depleted T cells, or PBMCs.

Germline loops: CDR1 MRHNA, CDR2 SNTAGT. The V and J ends lost 3 bases and 0 bases respectively, with 12 bases between them. This CDR3 spans 16 amino acids. Everyone who took part was 18 to 89 years old, and they came from about two dozen US areas. Original processing methods: Estimation of nucleated cell counts was performed using reference gene primer amplification. Assay used: immunoSEQ multiplex PCR; TCRdb lists only in-frame clones, some missing. V and J calls and clone size are given by that table; D and trimming were obtained from the DNA. In the table there are hundreds of thousands of clones, under 90% of which are singletons.

This TCR derives from a woman aged 45-59 years who had been exposed to COVID-19. The chain combines TRBV6-4 with TRBJ2-1, with a possible D match to TRBD2 (5 bases). The sample taken for sequencing was PBMCs or T cells enriched from blood (not recorded which). The CDR3 coding sequence is TGTGCCAGCAGTGAGGGGAGCGGTAACTCCTACAATGAGCAGTTCTTC. Protein sequence: CASSEGSGNSYNEQFF.